This TCR beta chain was identified during a study of blood T cell repertoires in COVID-19. Sequencing used immunoSEQ multiplex PCR; TCRdb keeps in-frame clones, though not all of them. This sample carries under 250,000 clones, 86% of them seen once, and the ten largest clones take approximately 6.2%. The source is a woman aged 80 or over with COVID-19, enrolled during active disease. Source material: peripheral blood.

The CDR3 DNA follows: TGTGCCAGCAGTTCGACAGGGGGAACTTCTGGAAACACCATATATTTT. It yields the protein CASSSTGGTSGNTIYF. V is TRBV6-5 and J is TRBJ1-3; 9 positions match TRBD1. This CDR3 spans 16 amino acids. Germline V gives CDR1 MNHEY, CDR2 SVGAGI. With 4 bases clipped from V and 1 base from J, the junction kept 5 bases outside the gene matches.